These T cell receptor beta chains were read from a single sample in a study of blood T cell repertoires in COVID-19. The data were produced by immunoSEQ multiplex PCR, yet TCRdb's version contains in-frame clones alone and is incomplete. The data show a few hundred thousand clones, with more than 85% seen just once and more than 0.9% held by the top ten. The sample consisted of PBMCs or T cells enriched from blood (not recorded which). Receptors were obtained from a young woman who had recovered from COVID-19. CDR3s include the opening cysteine and the closing phenylalanine or tryptophan. The D gene is left open where the match is weak. Clone size is shown for a subset of rows, as once, few, many or a class of expanded clone.

- | TRBJ1-2 | TRBV10-3 | - | CAISESADGYTF | TGTGCCATCAGTGAGTCGGCTGATGGCTACACCTTC
- | TRBJ1-6 | TRBV28 | TRBD1 | CASSSGQGRDSPLHF | TGTGCCAGCAGTTCAGGACAGGGGAGGGACTCACCCCTCCACTTT
- | TRBJ2-1 | TRBV12-3/TRBV12-4 | - | CASSRTGEQFF | TGTGCCAGCAGTCGTACGGGTGAGCAGTTCTTC
- | TRBJ1-2 | TRBV20-1 | - | CSARVGDGYTF | TGCAGTGCCCGGGTGGGTGATGGCTACACCTTC
- | TRBJ1-6 | TRBV4-2 | - | CASSQEGVQVPGLPLHF | TGTGCCAGCAGCCAAGAAGGAGTACAGGTCCCTGGTTTGCCCCTCCACTTT
- | TRBJ1-4 | TRBV4-1 | TRBD1 | CASSGRQGRKLANEKLFF | TGCGCCAGCAGCGGACGACAGGGGCGCAAGCTAGCGAATGAAAAACTGTTTTTT
- | TRBJ2-7 | TRBV28 | TRBD1 | CASSGQGPYEQYF | TGTGCCAGCAGTGGACAGGGGCCCTACGAGCAGTACTTC
- | TRBJ1-1 | TRBV5-4 | - | CASTPRTGRNTEAFF | TGTGCCAGCACCCCCCGGACGGGGAGGAACACTGAAGCTTTCTTT
- | TRBJ1-4 | TRBV6-1 | - | CASSEWGQADEKLFF | TGTGCCAGCAGTGAATGGGGGCAGGCGGATGAAAAACTGTTTTTT
few | TRBJ1-3 | TRBV9 | - | CASSVSFGGGVNTIYF | TGTGCCAGCAGCGTCTCCTTTGGGGGCGGCGTAAACACCATATATTTT
few | TRBJ1-1 | TRBV2 | - | CASIRSMNTEAFF | TGTGCCAGCATCCGGAGTATGAACACTGAAGCTTTCTTT
- | TRBJ1-1 | TRBV7-9 | - | CASSLGIRSTEAFF | TGTGCCAGCAGCTTAGGTATCAGGTCCACTGAAGCTTTCTTT
- | TRBJ1-4 | TRBV28 | TRBD1 | CASSFPGGGNEKLFF | TGTGCCAGCAGTTTCCCGGGAGGGGGCAATGAAAAACTGTTTTTT
- | TRBJ2-5 | TRBV28 | TRBD1 | CASSGQGSVTQYF | TGTGCCAGCAGTGGACAGGGGTCTGTGACCCAGTACTTC
- | TRBJ2-7 | TRBV5-6 | - | CASSSQTYEQYF | TGTGCCAGCAGCTCACAGACCTACGAGCAGTACTTC
- | TRBJ1-3 | TRBV30 | TRBD1 | CAWSSRTGPSGNTIYF | TGTGCCTGGAGTAGCCGGACAGGCCCCTCTGGAAACACCATATATTTT
- | TRBJ1-2 | TRBV29-1 | TRBD1 | CSVEGTGDGYTF | TGCAGCGTTGAAGGGACAGGGGATGGCTACACCTTC
- | TRBJ2-1 | TRBV27 | - | CASSPTRTGWGRYNEQFF | TGTGCCAGCAGTCCCACAAGAACAGGGTGGGGGAGATACAATGAGCAGTTCTTC
- | TRBJ1-4 | TRBV12-3/TRBV12-4 | - | CASSNRESSKLFF | TGTGCCAGCAGTAACAGAGAGAGCAGCAAACTGTTTTTT
- | TRBJ1-1 | TRBV12-3/TRBV12-4 | - | CASSPQGHTEAFF | TGTGCCAGCAGCCCTCAGGGCCACACTGAAGCTTTCTTT
once | TRBJ2-1 | TRBV7-8 | - | CASSLGGLWNEQFF | TGTGCCAGCAGCTTGGGGGGACTTTGGAATGAGCAGTTCTTC
once | TRBJ2-3 | TRBV19 | - | CASSPLGGATDTQYF | TGTGCCAGTAGTCCCCTAGGAGGTGCCACAGATACGCAGTATTTT
- | TRBJ1-5 | TRBV18 | TRBD1 | CASSPVGTGTHNQPQHF | TGTGCCAGCTCACCAGTCGGGACAGGTACCCACAATCAGCCCCAGCATTTT
- | TRBJ1-6 | TRBV18 | TRBD1 | CASSRQGADSPLHF | TGTGCCAGCTCCAGACAGGGGGCAGATTCACCCCTCCACTTT
once | TRBJ1-3 | TRBV10-3 | TRBD1 | CAISDRPPSDRLGTIYF | TGTGCCATCAGTGATCGGCCCCCATCGGACAGGCTCGGCACCATATATTTT
- | TRBJ2-5 | TRBV5-1 | TRBD2 | CASSLTTGLAGQETQYF | TGCGCCAGCAGCTTGACAACGGGACTAGCGGGCCAAGAGACCCAGTACTTC
- | TRBJ2-7 | TRBV28 | - | CASSPLHQGLYEQYF | TGTGCCAGCAGTCCCTTACACCAGGGTTTGTACGAGCAGTACTTC
- | TRBJ1-1 | TRBV5-1 | - | CASSSAGQYTEAFF | TGCGCCAGCAGCTCGGCCGGACAGTACACTGAAGCTTTCTTT
- | TRBJ1-4 | TRBV18 | - | CASSPGQIATNEKLFF | TGTGCCAGCTCACCAGGGCAGATTGCAACTAATGAAAAACTGTTTTTT
- | TRBJ2-1 | TRBV28 | - | CASSLARQYNEQFF | TGTGCCAGCAGTTTAGCCCGACAGTACAATGAGCAGTTCTTC
few | TRBJ2-7 | TRBV18 | TRBD1 | CASSRDRGNTEQYF | TGTGCCAGCTCACGGGACAGGGGAAATACCGAGCAGTACTTC
- | TRBJ1-5 | TRBV6-5 | - | CASSRGREADQPQHF | TGTGCCAGCAGCCGAGGGCGGGAGGCGGATCAGCCCCAGCATTTT
- | TRBJ1-6 | TRBV19 | - | CASNQGPYNSPLHF | TGTGCCAGTAACCAGGGCCCCTATAATTCACCCCTCCACTTT
- | TRBJ1-6 | TRBV2 | - | CASSELAGGSPLHF | TGTGCCAGCAGTGAATTGGCAGGTGGATCACCCCTCCACTTT
once | TRBJ2-5 | TRBV28 | - | CASSLSLETQYF | TGTGCCAGCAGTTTATCTTTGGAGACCCAGTACTTC
- | TRBJ1-5 | TRBV2 | - | CASSFDRRNNQPQHF | TGTGCCAGCAGTTTCGACAGGCGAAACAATCAGCCCCAGCATTTT
- | TRBJ2-2 | TRBV4-3 | - | CASSQDRDTGELFF | TGCGCCAGCAGCCAAGACAGGGACACCGGGGAGCTGTTTTTT
- | TRBJ2-1 | TRBV27 | TRBD2 | CASSRRITSGGGSYNEQFF | TGTGCCAGCAGCCGACGAATTACTAGCGGGGGAGGATCCTACAATGAGCAGTTCTTC
- | TRBJ2-1 | TRBV28 | - | CASKGPMRRAYNEQFF | TGTGCCAGCAAGGGGCCGATGAGGAGGGCATACAATGAGCAGTTCTTC
- | TRBJ1-3 | TRBV7-9 | - | CASSRNLPGSGNTIYF | TGTGCCAGCAGCCGGAATCTCCCAGGGTCAGGAAACACCATATATTTT
- | TRBJ1-5 | TRBV2 | TRBD1 | CASGTANSNQPQHF | TGTGCCAGCGGGACAGCTAATAGCAATCAGCCCCAGCATTTT
- | TRBJ1-1 | TRBV29-1 | - | CSVLGQNTEAFF | TGCAGCGTACTGGGACAGAACACTGAAGCTTTCTTT
- | TRBJ2-5 | TRBV6-5 | - | CASSFVRGAETQYF | TGTGCCAGCAGTTTCGTGCGCGGGGCAGAGACCCAGTACTTC
- | TRBJ2-1 | TRBV28 | TRBD2 | CASSGTGGLSYNEQFF | TGTGCCAGCAGTGGTACGGGGGGGCTGTCCTACAATGAGCAGTTCTTC
- | TRBJ1-1 | TRBV29-1 | - | CSASPTGIGIWVNTEAFF | TGCAGCGCCAGCCCAACAGGGATAGGGATTTGGGTGAACACTGAAGCTTTCTTT
- | TRBJ1-6 | TRBV30 | TRBD1 | CAWGDSHNSPLHF | TGTGCCTGGGGGGACAGTCATAATTCACCCCTCCACTTT
- | TRBJ2-5 | TRBV28 | TRBD2 | CASSLAGPQETQYF | TGTGCCAGCAGTCTAGCGGGGCCCCAAGAGACCCAGTACTTC
- | TRBJ1-2 | TRBV28 | - | CASNLQNYGYTF | TGTGCCAGCAATCTCCAGAACTATGGCTACACCTTC
- | TRBJ1-1 | TRBV10-3 | - | CAISDDSMNTEAFF | TGTGCCATCAGTGACGACAGCATGAACACTGAAGCTTTCTTT
once | TRBJ1-2 | TRBV29-1 | TRBD1 | CSALTGMVAGYTF | TGCAGCGCTTTGACAGGGATGGTCGCCGGCTACACCTTC
- | TRBJ1-6 | TRBV5-6 | - | CASSLVREGLYNSPLHF | TGTGCCAGCAGCTTGGTCCGCGAGGGACTCTATAATTCACCCCTCCACTTT
- | TRBJ2-7 | TRBV6-5 | - | CASSYRLLYEQYF | TGTGCCAGCAGTTACCGACTACTCTACGAGCAGTACTTC
- | TRBJ1-5 | TRBV28 | - | CASTGVSNQPQHF | TGTGCCAGCACAGGGGTTAGCAATCAGCCCCAGCATTTT
few | TRBJ2-2 | TRBV5-1 | - | CASSTDTSNTGELFF | TGCGCCAGCAGCACGGACACCTCGAACACCGGGGAGCTGTTTTTT
- | TRBJ1-1 | TRBV29-1 | - | CSVQGTISAFF | TGCAGCGTCCAAGGGACAATTTCAGCTTTCTTT
- | TRBJ2-5 | TRBV19 | TRBD2 | CASSMGLAGTQETQYF | TGTGCCAGTAGTATGGGGCTAGCGGGGACACAAGAGACCCAGTACTTC
- | TRBJ1-2 | TRBV28 | TRBD1 | CASSSGTGLPEDGYTF | TGTGCCAGCAGTTCCGGGACAGGGCTACCCGAGGATGGCTACACCTTC
- | TRBJ2-3 | TRBV5-1 | TRBD2 | CASSIETSVTDTQYF | TGCGCCAGCAGCATCGAGACTAGCGTGACAGATACGCAGTATTTT
- | TRBJ2-5 | TRBV18 | TRBD2 | CASSGSGGETQYF | TGTGCCAGCTCAGGTAGCGGGGGCGAGACCCAGTACTTC
- | TRBJ2-1 | TRBV9 | - | CAVEDLRGLSEQFF | TGTGCCGTCGAGGACCTCAGAGGACTTAGTGAGCAGTTCTTC